The 8 T cell receptor beta chains listed next were all sequenced from one sample in a study of blood T cell repertoires in COVID-19. TCRdb keeps only in-frame clones here, not all; method: immunoSEQ multiplex PCR. The table records about 200,000 clones, about 80% of them present only once. The sequencing sample was made of PBMCs or T cells enriched from blood (not recorded which). Receptors were obtained from a woman between 50 and 59 years old who had been exposed to COVID-19.

The chain combines TRBV6-5 with TRBJ1-1, with TRBD1 matching 7 bases. The CDR3 totals 14 residues. Unmatched junction bases numbered 7, after V lost 8 bases and J lost 1 base. Germline V gene lookup returns CDR1 MNHEY and CDR2 SVGAGI. The CDR3: CASVMTGKNTEAFF. As DNA, the CDR3 is TGTGCCAGCGTTATGACAGGGAAGAACACTGAAGCTTTCTTT.

The sample holds one count of this clone. The genes are TRBV14 and TRBJ2-3; the match to TRBD2 covers 11 bases. Germline V gives CDR1 SGHDN, CDR2 FVKESK. The V and J ends lost 4 bases and 14 bases, in that order; junction bases with no gene match: 11. This CDR3 contains 14 residues. This chain's CDR3 is CASSPLTSGDQLYF. The CDR3 DNA sequence: TGTGCCAGCAGCCCACTGACTAGCGGGGATCAGTTGTATTTT.

This clone has a single count. The chain uses TRBV7-8 and TRBJ2-2; 10 bases align to TRBD2. CDR3 length equals 15 residues. Trimming cost V 5 bases and J 4 bases; bases outside gene matches: 4. From germline, CDR1 is SGHVS and CDR2 FQNEAQ. The DNA for the CDR3 is TGTGCCAGCAGCCTTAGGACTAGCGGCACCGGGGAGCTGTTTTTT. Translated: CASSLRTSGTGELFF.

V usage is TRBV5-3 and J usage is TRBJ1-2, with 8 bases matching TRBD1. TRBV5-3 is flagged as an ORF with uncertain function. The CDR3 has 12 amino acids. The ends lost 4 bases at V and 8 bases at J; junction bases unmatched: 4. The CDR3 DNA follows: TGTGCCAGAAGCCCCAGGACAGGGGGCTACACCTTC. Translation: CARSPRTGGYTF.

CDR3: CASSSDRGRGGYTF. The DNA of the CDR3 is TGTGCCAGCAGCTCGGACAGGGGGCGCGGAGGCTACACCTTC. The gene calls are TRBV7-9 and TRBJ1-2; 11 nucleotides line up with TRBD1. Trimming took 4 bases from V and 8 from J; bases not matched to a gene: 6. The germline V gene has CDR1 SEHNR and CDR2 FQNEAQ (reference sequence). CDR3 size: 14 residues.

The chain has TRBV5-4 and TRBJ2-5; D is possibly TRBD2 (5 bases). In germline, CDR1 is SGHNT, CDR2 YYREEE (reference sequence). Trimming removed 4 bases at V and 2 bases at J, with 9 bases between. The CDR3 covers 13 residues. The CDR3 sequence is CASSNGGQETQYF. CDR3 nucleotide sequence: TGTGCCAGCAGCAACGGCGGGCAAGAGACCCAGTACTTC.

This clone came up once. The chain joins TRBV5-6 to TRBJ2-3; the D gene is possibly TRBD1 (6 bases). This CDR3 is built from 14 residues. V lost 4 bases, J lost 3 bases, and 12 bases lay in between. The germline V gene has CDR1 SGHDT and CDR2 YYEEEE. The CDR3 spells CASSLDRGTDTQYF. CDR3 nucleotide sequence: TGTGCCAGCAGCCTGGACAGAGGGACAGATACGCAGTATTTT.

This clone was picked up a small number of times. The chain employs TRBV12-3 or TRBV12-4 and TRBJ1-2; D is undetermined. Trimming shortened V by 1 base and J by 8 bases, and 5 bases separated the two germline ends. This CDR3 contains 11 residues. The CDR3 protein is CASSLGRGYTF. The CDR3 DNA reads as TGTGCCAGCAGTTTAGGTCGGGGCTACACCTTC.